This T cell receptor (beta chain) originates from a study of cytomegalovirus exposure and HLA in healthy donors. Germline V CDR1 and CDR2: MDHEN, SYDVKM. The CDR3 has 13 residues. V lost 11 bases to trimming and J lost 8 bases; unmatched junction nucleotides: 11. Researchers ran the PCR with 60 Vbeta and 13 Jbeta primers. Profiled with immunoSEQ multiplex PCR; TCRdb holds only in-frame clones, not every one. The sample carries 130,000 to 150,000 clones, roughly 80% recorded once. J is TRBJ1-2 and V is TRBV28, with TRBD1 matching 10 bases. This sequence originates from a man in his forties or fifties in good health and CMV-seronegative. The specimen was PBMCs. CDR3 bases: TGTGCCTGCGCGACAGGGGGCTCGGGCGGCTACACCTTC. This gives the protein CACATGGSGGYTF.